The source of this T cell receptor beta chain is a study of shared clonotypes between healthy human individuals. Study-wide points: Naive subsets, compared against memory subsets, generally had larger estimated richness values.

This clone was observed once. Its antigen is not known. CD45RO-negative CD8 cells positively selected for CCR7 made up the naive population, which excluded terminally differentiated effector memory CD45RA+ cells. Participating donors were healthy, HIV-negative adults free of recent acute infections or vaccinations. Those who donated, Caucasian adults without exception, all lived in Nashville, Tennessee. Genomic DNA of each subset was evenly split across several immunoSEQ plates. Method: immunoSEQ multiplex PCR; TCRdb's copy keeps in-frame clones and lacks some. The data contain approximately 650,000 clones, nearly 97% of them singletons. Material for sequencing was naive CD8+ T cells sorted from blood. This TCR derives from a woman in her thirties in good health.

CDR3 bases: TGTGCCAGTAGTATAGGTACTAGCGGGAGGGCCTGGGGCACCGGGGAGCTGTTTTTT. The encoded protein is CASSIGTSGRAWGTGELFF. This rearrangement joins TRBV19 to TRBJ2-2; 13 bases agree with TRBD2. The CDR3 runs to 19 residues. V shed 1 base, J shed 4 bases, and the junction held 9 bases outside the gene matches. Germline-derived CDR1 and CDR2 are LNHDA and SQIVND (reference sequence).